Listed below are T cell receptor beta chains from one sample, sequenced in a study of blood T cell repertoires in COVID-19. Generated by immunoSEQ multiplex PCR, the TCRdb table keeps only in-frame clones and is missing some. The table records 140,000 to 150,000 clones, over 75% of them present only once. Material: peripheral blood. The receptors derive from a woman aged 45-59 years with acute or convalescent COVID-19. Both conserved end residues are part of each CDR3. D genes are given only for firm matches. The listing skips clone size in some rows; elsewhere it reads once, few, many or a size class.

>TRBV27|.|TRBJ1-1|TRBD1
CASSPTGSGKTEAFF
TGTGCCAGCAGCCCGACAGGGAGTGGTAAGACTGAAGCTTTCTTT
>TRBV5-5|few|TRBJ2-2|.
CASSLGTTRTGELFF
TGTGCCAGCAGCTTGGGGACTACAAGGACCGGGGAGCTGTTTTTT
>TRBV18|.|TRBJ2-3|TRBD2
CASSPNALAGVSAGTDTQYF
TGTGCCAGCTCACCCAACGCCCTAGCGGGAGTCTCTGCGGGGACAGATACGCAGTATTTT
>TRBV10-2|.|TRBJ2-1|TRBD2
CASRTSSEQFF
TGCGCCAGCAGGACTAGCAGTGAGCAGTTCTTC
>TRBV9|.|TRBJ2-3|TRBD1
CASSVTTGVVGTDTQYF
TGTGCCAGCAGCGTTACGACAGGGGTTGTTGGCACAGATACGCAGTATTTT
>TRBV28|.|TRBJ2-1|TRBD1
CASSQTGVHSSYNEQFF
TGTGCCAGCAGCCAAACAGGGGTTCACAGCTCCTACAATGAGCAGTTCTTC
>TRBV28|.|TRBJ1-4|.
CASSLLSGSGEKLFF
TGTGCCAGCAGTTTATTGTCGGGAAGTGGTGAAAAACTGTTTTTT
>TRBV6-5|.|TRBJ2-3|.
CASSYGGGRTDTQYF
TGTGCCAGCAGTTACGGGGGGGGCCGCACAGATACGCAGTATTTT
>TRBV6-5|few|TRBJ1-6|TRBD1
CASRRDRGFNSPLHF
TGTGCCAGCCGCAGGGACAGGGGTTTTAATTCACCCCTCCACTTT
>TRBV6-4|.|TRBJ1-2|.
CASTPGTGVYGYTF
TGTGCCAGCACTCCCGGGACGGGAGTCTATGGCTACACCTTC
>TRBV5-1|.|TRBJ1-5|.
CASSPDTNQPQHF
TGCGCCAGCAGCCCGGACACCAATCAGCCCCAGCATTTT
>TRBV7-5|.|TRBJ2-1|.
CARSLVSGGGNEQFF
TGTGCCAGAAGCTTAGTTAGCGGGGGGGGTAATGAGCAGTTCTTC
>TRBV4-1|.|TRBJ1-5|.
CASSQETGLSNQPQHF
TGCGCCAGCAGCCAAGAAACAGGGTTGAGCAATCAGCCCCAGCATTTT
>TRBV10-3|.|TRBJ1-5|TRBD1
CAIKDRDSNQPQHF
TGTGCCATCAAAGACAGGGATAGCAATCAGCCCCAGCATTTT
>TRBV5-1|once|TRBJ1-1|.
CASSPREDTEAFF
TGCGCCAGCAGTCCACGTGAGGACACTGAAGCTTTCTTT
>TRBV5-1|.|TRBJ1-2|.
CASSLSPAGSNYGYTF
TGCGCCAGCAGCTTATCCCCTGCGGGTTCTAACTATGGCTACACCTTC
>TRBV3-1/TRBV3-2|.|TRBJ2-7|.
CASSQFLSYEQYF
TGTGCCAGCAGCCAGTTTTTGTCTTACGAGCAGTACTTC
>TRBV5-1|.|TRBJ1-2|TRBD1
CASSLEGQAYGYTF
TGCGCCAGCAGCTTGGAAGGACAGGCCTATGGCTACACCTTC
>TRBV30|once|TRBJ2-6|.
CACSASGANVLTF
TGTGCCTGTAGTGCGTCTGGGGCCAACGTCCTGACTTTC
>TRBV6-5|.|TRBJ2-7|TRBD1
CASRSGQGTHEQYF
TGTGCCAGCAGATCTGGACAGGGGACCCACGAGCAGTACTTC
>TRBV10-2|.|TRBJ2-7|TRBD2
CASSDRGGPYEQYF
TGCGCCAGCAGTGACCGGGGAGGGCCCTACGAGCAGTACTTC
>TRBV2|.|TRBJ1-1|.
CASSAGLGTEAFF
TGTGCCAGCAGTGCAGGGCTGGGTACTGAAGCTTTCTTT
>TRBV28|.|TRBJ1-5|TRBD1
CASRRDRVNQPQHF
TGTGCCAGCAGGCGGGACAGAGTAAATCAGCCCCAGCATTTT
>TRBV5-1|.|TRBJ2-7|.
CASSPVGTLPYEQYF
TGCGCCAGCAGCCCAGTTGGGACACTACCCTACGAGCAGTACTTC
>TRBV20-1|.|TRBJ2-1|.
CSASGHDSGEQFF
TGCAGTGCTAGTGGGCATGACTCGGGTGAGCAGTTCTTC
>TRBV9|.|TRBJ2-1|TRBD1
CASSVGTGLSEQFF
TGTGCCAGCAGCGTCGGGACAGGGTTAAGTGAGCAGTTCTTC
>TRBV9|.|TRBJ2-3|TRBD2
CASSVGSLAGGFTDTQYF
TGTGCCAGCAGCGTAGGGTCGTTAGCGGGGGGCTTCACAGATACGCAGTATTTT
>TRBV3-1/TRBV3-2|.|TRBJ2-1|TRBD2
CASSQDGLAGGNEQFF
TGTGCCAGCAGCCAAGATGGGCTAGCGGGGGGGAATGAGCAGTTCTTC
>TRBV10-3|.|TRBJ1-5|TRBD1
CAIRGGQSSNQPQHF
TGTGCCATCAGGGGGGGACAGTCTAGCAATCAGCCCCAGCATTTT
>TRBV6-6|few|TRBJ2-7|.
CASMLEARGYEQYF
TGTGCCAGCATGTTGGAAGCCAGGGGCTACGAGCAGTACTTC
>TRBV5-6|.|TRBJ2-4|.
CASSLESLAKNIQYF
TGTGCCAGCAGCTTGGAGAGTCTAGCCAAAAACATTCAGTACTTC
>TRBV3-1/TRBV3-2|once|TRBJ2-2|.
CASSQRGRWTGELFF
TGTGCCAGCAGCCAGCGAGGGAGGTGGACCGGGGAGCTGTTTTTT